One and the same sample provided the 27 T cell receptor beta chains below, sequenced in a study of PD-1 blockade in classical Hodgkin lymphoma. Every single patient, without exception, relapsed after autologous stem cell transplantation, and brentuximab vedotin exposure varied. Libraries were prepared by immunoSEQ multiplex PCR; TCRdb keeps only in-frame clonotypes and omits some of them. Of under 95,000 clones detected, about 92% appear once; the ten largest clones hold 6.5% to 8%. Sequences were derived from peripheral blood mononuclear cells (PBMCs), sampled at baseline. The receptors derive from a human donor with classical Hodgkin lymphoma.

This clone was seen more than once but under ten times. The chain combines TRBV9 with TRBJ1-6, with 7 bases fitting TRBD1. The CDR3 is 14 amino acids. The V and J ends lost 5 bases and 6 bases, in that order; junction bases with no gene match: 5. Germline V CDR1 and CDR2: SGDLS, YYNGEE. The DNA of the CDR3 is TGTGCCAGCAGGCCAGGGGGAATTAATTCACCCCTCCACTTT. Encoded protein: CASRPGGINSPLHF.

The chain links TRBV13 to TRBJ2-2; D gene uncertain. Per germline, CDR1 PRHDT and CDR2 FYEKMQ (reference sequence). Trimming removed 6 bases from V and 6 bases from J, with 8 bases in between. The CDR3 length is 12 residues. CDR3 DNA sequence: TGTGCCAGCAGGATGGAAGCCGGGGAGCTGTTTTTT. Encoded protein: CASRMEAGELFF.

The chain is built from TRBV9 and TRBJ1-4, with no clear D. Germline V gives CDR1 SGDLS, CDR2 YYNGEE. With 3 bases removed from V and 3 bases from J, the gap between germline ends came to 9 bases. The CDR3 sequence is 14 residues long. CDR3 nucleotide sequence: TGTGCCAGCAGCGAGACACGGTCTAATGAAAAACTGTTTTTT. The encoded protein is CASSETRSNEKLFF. The full variable domain, completed using reference TRBV9 and TRBJ1-4, is DSGVTQTPKHLITATGQRVTLRCSPRSGDLSVYWYQQSLDQGLQFLIQYYNGEERAKGNILERFSAQQFPDLHSELNLSSLELGDSALYFCASSETRSNEKLFFGSGTQLSVL.

The rearrangement uses TRBV30 and TRBJ1-2, with D unresolved. V was cut by 3 bases and J by 2 bases, with 10 bases left in between. The CDR3 has 13 amino acids. Germline CDR1 GTSNPN, CDR2 SVGIG (reference sequence). The chain's CDR3 is CAWSFLGNYGYTF. The DNA of the CDR3 is TGTGCCTGGAGCTTCTTGGGAAACTATGGCTACACCTTC.

In its sample, this clone was seen a few times. The chain couples TRBV9 to TRBJ2-1; 7 bases match TRBD2. CDR3 length: 14 residues. V trimming: 5 bases; J trimming: 5 bases; junction bases outside the gene matches: 7. Germline V lookup: CDR1 SGDLS, CDR2 YYNGEE. This CDR3 reads CASSRTRDNNEQFF. The DNA for the CDR3 is TGTGCCAGCAGTCGGACTAGAGATAACAATGAGCAGTTCTTC.

CDR3 protein: CASSVGAGGEKLFF. CDR3 nucleotide sequence: TGTGCCAGCAGCGTAGGCGCGGGGGGTGAAAAACTGTTTTTT. The rearrangement links TRBV9 to TRBJ1-4; TRBD1 might be the D (5 bases). Trimming removed 0 bases from V and 7 bases from J, with 10 bases in between. This CDR3 comprises 14 residues. Germline V gene lookup returns CDR1 SGDLS and CDR2 YYNGEE.

CDR3 DNA: TGTGCCAGCAGCGGGGACTTTATAGCCAAAAACATTCAGTACTTC. Its protein product is CASSGDFIAKNIQYF. The V and J genes are TRBV6-1 and TRBJ2-4; D is possibly TRBD2 (6 bases). Trimming cost V 6 bases and J 0 bases, with 12 bases left between them. The germline CDR1 and CDR2 sequences are MNHNS and SASEGT. The CDR3 is 15 residues long.

The V gene is TRBV7-6, the J gene TRBJ2-1; D is perhaps TRBD1 (5 bases). V was shortened by 5 bases and J by 7 bases, with 15 bases between the two germline ends. Germline V lookup: CDR1 SGHVS, CDR2 FNYEAQ. This CDR3 is 14 amino acids long. For the CDR3, the DNA is TGTGCCAGCAGCCACGGCAGGGCGGTGAATGAGCAGTTCTTC. Its protein is CASSHGRAVNEQFF. Drawing the rest from reference TRBV7-6 and TRBJ2-1, the complete variable domain is GAGVSQSPRYKVTKRGQDVALRCDPISGHVSLYWYRQALGQGPEFLTYFNYEAQQDKSGLPNDRFSAERPEGSISTLTIQRTEQRDSAMYRCASSHGRAVNEQFFGPGTRLTVL.

The chain employs TRBV4-2 and TRBJ1-2, with TRBD1 matching over 8 bases. The CDR3 loop spans 17 amino acids. Germline V CDR1 and CDR2: LGHNA, YNFKEQ. V trimming: 3 bases; J trimming: 0 bases; junction bases outside the gene matches: 9. The CDR3 DNA reads as TGTGCCAGCAGCCACGGGGGACAGGCGTTAGCTAACTATGGCTACACCTTC. It yields the protein CASSHGGQALANYGYTF.

The V and J genes are TRBV13 and TRBJ1-2; D is unclear. The CDR3 has 15 amino acids. Germline V gene data show CDR1 as PRHDT and CDR2 as FYEKMQ (reference sequence). V was clipped by 5 bases and J by 4 bases, with 17 bases between them. The CDR3 DNA sequence: TGTGCCAGCAGCGCATACATGGACGATGCCTATGGCTACACCTTC. Amino acid sequence: CASSAYMDDAYGYTF.

V gene TRBV5-4 combines with J gene TRBJ2-5, with 10 bases lining up with TRBD2. The CDR3 runs 16 residues. Germline V gives CDR1 SGHNT, CDR2 YYREEE (reference sequence). The trim removed 4 bases at V and 4 bases at J, leaving 10 bases unmatched. The DNA for the CDR3 is TGTGCCAGCAGCCCCACTAGCGGGGAGGGGGGAGAGACCCAGTACTTC. Amino acids: CASSPTSGEGGETQYF.

This chain connects TRBV2 to TRBJ1-2, with a tentative D call TRBD1 (6 bases). The germline gives CDR1 SNHLY, CDR2 FYNNEI. V shed 5 bases and J shed 4 bases, with 14 bases lying between them. The CDR3 has 14 amino acids. This CDR3 is CASSRTVEVYGYTF. The CDR3 DNA reads TGTGCCAGCAGTAGGACAGTTGAGGTCTATGGCTACACCTTC.

The V gene is TRBV5-1, the J gene TRBJ1-5; TRBD1 is a possible D gene (6 bases). This CDR3 spans 13 amino acids. Trimming removed 7 bases at V and 6 bases at J, with 14 bases between. The germline V gene has CDR1 SGHRS and CDR2 YFSETQ. CDR3 DNA sequence: TGCGCCAGCCCGCGGACAGTTGTTCAGCCCCAGCATTTT. Encoded protein: CASPRTVVQPQHF.

The V call is TRBV5-6, the J call TRBJ1-1, with D possibly TRBD1 on 5 matching bases. The CDR3 is 16 amino acids. Germline V gene sequence: CDR1 SGHDT, CDR2 YYEEEE. Between the trimmed V and J ends, which lost 3 bases and 2 bases, there was a span of 17 bases. In DNA form, the CDR3 reads TGTGCCAGCAGCTGGGGGGTGATTGGGTCAAACACTGAAGCTTTCTTT. As protein: CASSWGVIGSNTEAFF.

The gene calls are TRBV4-2 and TRBJ2-1; D call uncertain. There are 15 residues in the CDR3. Germline-derived CDR1 and CDR2 are LGHNA and YNFKEQ. The V end lost 1 base, the J end lost 6 bases, and 13 bases lay between the germline ends. The CDR3 region is CASSQVGGESNEQFF. In nucleotides, the CDR3 is TGTGCCAGCAGCCAAGTTGGTGGAGAGAGCAATGAGCAGTTCTTC.

The gene calls are TRBV30 and TRBJ1-4; tentative D call: TRBD1 (5 bases). CDR3 length: 13 amino acids. The ends were cut back, 5 bases at V and 5 bases at J, with 12 bases in the middle. Germline V gene sequence: CDR1 GTSNPN, CDR2 SVGIG (reference sequence). CDR3 residues: CAWGDGGNEKLFF. For the CDR3, the DNA is TGTGCCTGGGGGGACGGAGGGAATGAAAAACTGTTTTTT.

V is TRBV5-5 and J is TRBJ1-3; D not certain. Per the germline V gene, CDR1 is SGHKS and CDR2 is YYEKEE (reference sequence). The V end lost 1 base, the J end lost 0 bases, and 14 bases lay between the germline ends. CDR3 length equals 17 residues. The CDR3 bases are TGTGCCAGCAGCTTGTGGGGTGCAGGCCCCTCTGGAAACACCATATATTTT. This gives the protein CASSLWGAGPSGNTIYF.

The rearrangement links TRBV10-3 to TRBJ2-2; a weak D match, TRBD1 (5 bases). Per germline, CDR1 ENHRY and CDR2 SYGVKD. The CDR3 is made up of 15 amino acids. V was cut by 3 bases and J by 2 bases, with 10 bases left in between. The CDR3 DNA reads TGTGCCATCAGTGAAGAGACAGTTAACACCGGGGAGCTGTTTTTT. It translates to CAISEETVNTGELFF.

The J gene is TRBJ2-2, the V gene TRBV4-1; TRBD2 aligns across 9 bases. V lost 0 bases and J lost 2; bases outside the gene matches: 13. The CDR3 has 20 residues. Germline CDR1 is MGHRA and CDR2 is YSYEKL. The CDR3 loop is CASSQEVPTLAGINTGELFF. CDR3 in DNA: TGCGCCAGCAGCCAAGAAGTTCCGACTCTAGCGGGAATCAACACCGGGGAGCTGTTTTTT.

This clone has just one count. V usage is TRBV11-1 and J usage is TRBJ2-1; 9 bases agree with TRBD1. Germline CDR1 SGHAT, CDR2 FQDESV (reference sequence). V trimming: 3 bases; J trimming: 4 bases; junction bases outside the gene matches: 1. The CDR3 spans 14 residues. CDR3 in amino acids: CASSFGQGYNEQFF. The CDR3 nucleotides are TGTGCCAGCAGCTTCGGACAGGGGTACAATGAGCAGTTCTTC.

The chain joins TRBV2 to TRBJ2-6; no clear D gene. This CDR3 is 15 amino acids long. Germline loops: CDR1 SNHLY, CDR2 FYNNEI. The V gene lost 6 bases and the J gene lost 0 bases, with 9 bases spanning the gap. CDR3 region: CASSDGSSGANVLTF. The DNA of the CDR3 is TGTGCCAGCAGCGATGGAAGCTCTGGGGCCAACGTCCTGACTTTC.

The J gene is TRBJ2-1, the V gene TRBV7-8; D is ambiguous. Per germline, CDR1 SGHVS and CDR2 FQNEAQ. This CDR3 comprises 15 residues. Trimming shortened V by 4 bases and J by 0 bases, and 10 bases separated the two germline ends. The CDR3 nucleotides read TGTGCCAGCAGCTCAGGACCCAGCTCCTACAATGAGCAGTTCTTC. The encoded protein is CASSSGPSSYNEQFF.

The genes are TRBV4-3 and TRBJ1-2; D is unresolved. V lost 2 bases, J lost 8 bases, and 15 bases lay in between. Germline V CDR1 and CDR2: LGHNA, YSLEER. This CDR3 has 14 amino acids. CDR3 coding DNA: TGCGCCAGCAGCCAAAAGGCTGAACTCGAAGGCTACACCTTC. It encodes CASSQKAELEGYTF.

The rearrangement joins TRBV10-3 to TRBJ2-1; no clear D. The length of the CDR3 is 11 residues. Between the trimmed V and J ends, which lost 8 bases and 6 bases, there was a span of 8 bases. Germline CDR1 ENHRY, CDR2 SYGVKD. Here the CDR3 reads CAIALGNEQFF. The CDR3 DNA is TGTGCCATCGCCCTTGGCAATGAGCAGTTCTTC.

The chain is built from TRBV7-3 and TRBJ2-2, with D hard to call. CDR1 is SGHTA and CDR2 is FQGTGA in the germline V gene. Trimming removed 2 bases from V and 0 bases from J, with 7 bases in between. This CDR3 is 15 amino acids long. In DNA, the CDR3 is TGTGCCAGCAGCTTAGGGCAAACGAACACCGGGGAGCTGTTTTTT. This encodes CASSLGQTNTGELFF.

The V and J genes are TRBV7-2 and TRBJ2-1; D is undetermined. Germline V gene data show CDR1 as SGHTA and CDR2 as FQGNSA. The V and J ends lost 5 bases and 6 bases respectively, with 14 bases between them. CDR3 length: 14 residues. The CDR3 DNA sequence: TGTGCCAGCAGCCCCCTTGGGTTAGGCAATGAGCAGTTCTTC. It specifies CASSPLGLGNEQFF.

The J gene is TRBJ1-1, the V gene TRBV6-6; possible D gene TRBD1, 6 bases. Germline assignment: CDR1 MNHNY and CDR2 SVGAGI (reference sequence). V gave up 6 bases and J gave up 3 bases, with 17 bases separating them. This CDR3 comprises 15 residues. CDR3 nucleotides: TGTGCCAGCAGCTCTACCGGGACAAGATACACTGAAGCTTTCTTT. This gives the protein CASSSTGTRYTEAFF.